The source of this T cell receptor (beta chain) is a study of CD8 T cell repertoires and HIV-1 epitope variants. Study-wide context: Controls were a CMV, EBV and flu peptide pool, Ebola AY9 negative control, and no-peptide well. Epitopes were three Gag families plus Nef HW9 and YT9.

Clones were sequenced by immunoSEQ multiplex PCR, and TCRdb holds only the in-frame ones, with some missing. The sample holds some 5,000 clones; 65% to 70% are singletons and the top ten take 43%. Study-wide results and caveats: Most of the nine antigen-specific clonotypes appeared cross-reactive to autologous or escape variants.

V lost 0 bases to trimming and J lost 5 bases, with 13 bases between them. Germline values: CDR1 LNHNV, CDR2 YYDKDF (reference sequence). The CDR3 spans 15 residues. About this clone: The target antigen is unknown.

The genes are TRBV15 and TRBJ1-2; D gene ambiguous. Sample: cultured CD8+ T cells derived from PBMCs. The TCR was taken from a male donor with HIV. Here the CDR3 reads CATSRDLGLGYGYTF. The CDR3 coding sequence is TGTGCCACCAGCAGAGATTTAGGACTCGGGTATGGCTACACCTTC.